A single sample is the source of the 5 T cell receptor beta chains below, sequenced in a study of T-cell memory formation after mild COVID-19. Each CDR3 protein gets one entry after TCRdb re-called the 5' RACE reads with MiXCR. The sample has about 470,000 distinct CDR3 sequences; roughly 23% are singletons. Sequenced input: PBMCs or a T cell subset sorted from them (not recorded which). Every receptor here comes from an adult woman who had mild COVID-19 (a few samples of this study predate the infection). Cell type and time point are not known.

The chain joins TRBV2 to TRBJ2-1, with D perhaps TRBD1 or TRBD2 (6 bases each). V dropped 8 bases and J dropped 10 bases, with 15 bases sitting between them. Germline V gene lookup returns CDR1 SNHLY and CDR2 FYNNEI. The CDR3 contains 12 residues. The CDR3 loop is CASGAEGDEQFF. The CDR3 coding sequence is TGTGCCAGCGGGGCGGAGGGGGACGAGCAGTTCTTC.

V gene TRBV2 combines with J gene TRBJ2-1; 10 nucleotides agree with TRBD2. The CDR3 sequence is 15 residues long. Germline-derived CDR1 and CDR2 are SNHLY and FYNNEI. V was pared by 4 bases and J by 5 bases, with 5 bases of the junction left unmatched. CDR3 DNA: TGTGCCAGCAGTGCGGCTAGCGGGAGAGACAATGAGCAGTTCTTC. The encoded protein is CASSAASGRDNEQFF.

The CDR3 DNA is TGTGCCATTGGACTGGAAGGGGGCTATGGCTACACCTTC. Translated: CAIGLEGGYGYTF. The chain carries TRBV10-3 and TRBJ1-2; possible D gene TRBD1, 6 bases. Germline CDR1 is ENHRY and CDR2 is SYGVKD. V was cut by 9 bases and J by 4 bases, with 15 bases left in between. CDR3 length: 13 amino acids.

This clonotype occurred a few times. V gene TRBV6-6 combines with J gene TRBJ2-7; unclear D gene. The germline V gene encodes CDR1 MNHNY and CDR2 SVGAGI (reference sequence). This CDR3 contains 14 residues. The V end lost 5 bases, the J end lost 8 bases, and 19 bases lay between the germline ends. The CDR3 DNA reads as TGTGCCAGCAGTGTGGGAACGGGTGCTGGACAGCAGTACTTC. Translated: CASSVGTGAGQQYF.

The chain has TRBV20-1 and TRBJ1-2; TRBD1 might be the D (5 bases). The CDR3 totals 15 residues. Per germline, CDR1 DFQATT and CDR2 SNEGSKA (reference sequence). The V gene lost 5 bases and the J gene lost 0 bases, with 16 bases spanning the gap. CDR3 sequence reads: CSAEGRTRSNYGYTF. The CDR3 coding sequence is TGCAGTGCTGAGGGCCGGACACGTTCTAACTATGGCTACACCTTC.